This T cell receptor beta chain was documented in a study of read filtering for tumor transcriptome and immune sequencing. This library used 300 to 500 ng RNA and molecular barcoded adaptors spanning alpha/delta and beta/gamma chains. TCRdb independently ran MiXCR on the reads; one entry per CDR3 protein. The sample holds some 43,000 distinct CDR3 sequences, around 15% seen once. This clonotype was observed many times. Sequencing was carried out using a population of CD138-negative cells sorted from bone marrow. This sequence originates from a donor over 35 with multiple myeloma.

CDR3: CSASASGTDTQYF. In nucleotides, the CDR3 is TGCAGTGCTAGCGCGAGCGGCACAGATACGCAGTATTTT. The chain is built from TRBV20-1 and TRBJ2-3; D gene uncertain. Deletions cut 3 bases from V and 1 base from J, with 8 bases between. CDR1 is DFQATT and CDR2 is SNEGSKA in the germline V gene (reference sequence). The CDR3 consists of 13 residues.